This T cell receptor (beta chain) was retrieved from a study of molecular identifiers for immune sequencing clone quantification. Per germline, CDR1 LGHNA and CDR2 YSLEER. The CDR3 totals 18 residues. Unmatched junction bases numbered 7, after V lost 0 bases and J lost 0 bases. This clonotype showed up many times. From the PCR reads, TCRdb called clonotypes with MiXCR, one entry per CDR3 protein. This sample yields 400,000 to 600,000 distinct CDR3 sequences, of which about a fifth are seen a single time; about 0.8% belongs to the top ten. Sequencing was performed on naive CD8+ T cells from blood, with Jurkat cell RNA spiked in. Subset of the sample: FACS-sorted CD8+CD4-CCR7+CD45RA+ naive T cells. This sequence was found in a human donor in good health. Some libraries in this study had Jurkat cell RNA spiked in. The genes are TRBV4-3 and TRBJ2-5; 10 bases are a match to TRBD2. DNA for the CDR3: TGCGCCAGCAGCCAAGATGCGGCCCTAGCGGGAGACCAAGAGACCCAGTACTTC. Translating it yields CASSQDAALAGDQETQYF.